This TCR beta chain was documented in a study of blood T cells in healthy people across ages. Many counts were recorded for this clonotype. A sample-barcoded 5' primer and a J-beta primer mix were used in a second PCR of about 7 to 11 cycles. A single record per CDR3 protein comes from TCRdb applying MiXCR to the 5' RACE reads. The sample holds some 1.4 million distinct CDR3 sequences; roughly 40% are singletons and the top ten take 7% to 9%. Germline V gene sequence: CDR1 SQVTM, CDR2 ANQGSEA. With 4 bases removed from V and 1 base from J, the gap between germline ends came to 11 bases. The length of the CDR3 is 13 residues.

This sequence was found in a woman between 18 and 29 years old in good health. The chain uses TRBV29-1 and TRBJ2-7; a weak D match, TRBD1 (6 bases). Specimen: blood. As DNA, the CDR3 is TGCAGCGTTGCCGGAGACAGGTCCTACGAGCAGTACTTC. Amino acid sequence: CSVAGDRSYEQYF.